This T cell receptor beta chain was retrieved from a study of human T cells and chemical hapten exposure. Study as a whole: There were weekly diphenylcyclopropenone doses to the scalp for patients throughout the approximately 25-week study.

V lost 6 bases and J lost 5, with 5 bases in between. In germline, CDR1 is MNHEY, CDR2 SVGEGT. The CDR3 extends over 11 amino acids. Time point in this sample: pre-sensitization, week 0. Noted treatment: therapeutic diphenylcyclopropenone sensitization with weekly scalp DPC. Researchers extracted total RNA from unfractionated whole blood. TCRdb re-called the RACE reads with MiXCR, one entry per CDR3 protein. The sample has fewer than 45,000 distinct CDR3 sequences, 9% to 15% seen once. This clonotype was picked up many times. This TCR was recovered from a woman in her thirties or forties with alopecia areata. Some clones in this sample may be carry-over from other donors' samples. This sequence joins TRBV6-2 or TRBV6-3 and TRBJ1-5; D uncertain. The sample here was whole blood, taken in connection with sensitization to the hapten diphenylcyclopropenone (DPC). The CDR3 spells CASSSDQPQHF. The CDR3 nucleotides read TGTGCCAGCAGCTCCGATCAGCCCCAGCATTTT.